The rows below give T cell receptor beta chains drawn from one sample of a study of cytomegalovirus exposure and HLA in healthy donors. Assay: immunoSEQ multiplex PCR; the TCRdb copy retains only in-frame clones and omits some. The data show some 190,000 clones, 70% to 85% seen once. What was sequenced was PBMCs. The receptors were sampled from a man between 18 and 29 years old in good health and CMV-seronegative. CDR3s include the opening cysteine and the closing phenylalanine or tryptophan. The D gene is left open where the match is weak. Where a row states a size, it is once, few, many or the class of an expanded clone; other rows omit it.

v_call,d_call,clone_size,j_call,cdr3_aa,cdr3_nt
TRBV7-9,.,.,TRBJ1-2,CASSLQGWYGYTF,TGTGCCAGCAGCTTACAGGGTTGGTATGGCTACACCTTC
TRBV11-3,TRBD1,once,TRBJ2-1,CASSRTGASEQFF,TGTGCCAGCAGCCGGACAGGGGCGAGTGAGCAGTTCTTC
TRBV7-3,TRBD1,.,TRBJ2-1,CASSLIRDRGPGGEQFF,TGTGCCAGCAGCTTAATCCGGGACAGGGGCCCTGGGGGTGAGCAGTTCTTC
TRBV9,.,.,TRBJ2-1,CASSVSGETHNEQFF,TGTGCCAGCAGCGTTTCGGGGGAGACCCACAATGAGCAGTTCTTC
TRBV30,.,.,TRBJ2-1,CACAPSVREGEQFF,TGTGCCTGCGCTCCATCTGTGCGGGAAGGGGAGCAGTTCTTC
TRBV5-1,TRBD1,.,TRBJ1-2,CASSLSSRGPLGYTF,TGCGCCAGCAGCTTGTCTAGCAGGGGGCCCCTTGGCTACACCTTC
TRBV11-2,.,.,TRBJ2-1,CASSYRLDYNEQFF,TGTGCCAGCAGCTACCGACTAGATTACAATGAGCAGTTCTTC
TRBV5-1,TRBD1,.,TRBJ1-1,CASSGDSLPNTEAFF,TGCGCCAGCAGCGGGGACAGCCTCCCGAACACTGAAGCTTTCTTT
TRBV14,TRBD2,.,TRBJ2-7,CASSLLAGGREQYF,TGTGCCAGCAGCCTCCTAGCGGGAGGGCGGGAGCAGTACTTC
TRBV5-1,TRBD2,.,TRBJ2-3,CASSFPTSSDTQYF,TGCGCCAGCAGCTTCCCGACTAGCTCAGATACGCAGTATTTT
TRBV7-2,.,.,TRBJ1-5,CASSLIGVSSNQPQHF,TGTGCCAGCAGCTTAATCGGGGTCTCAAGCAATCAGCCCCAGCATTTT
TRBV6-1,.,.,TRBJ1-1,CASSRIDRRSEAFF,TGTGCCAGCAGTCGTATAGACAGGAGAAGTGAAGCTTTCTTT
TRBV28,.,.,TRBJ1-1,CASSSTANTEAFF,TGTGCCAGCAGTTCGACAGCCAACACTGAAGCTTTCTTT
TRBV5-8,.,.,TRBJ2-4,CASSSPNRRAKNIQYF,TGTGCCAGCAGCTCGCCGAACCGGAGGGCCAAAAACATTCAGTACTTC
TRBV5-1,TRBD1,.,TRBJ2-3,CASRQGSTDTQYF,TGCGCCAGCAGACAGGGGTCCACAGATACGCAGTATTTT
TRBV6-5,.,.,TRBJ2-3,CASSQTGTQYF,TGTGCCAGCAGCCAGACTGGTACGCAGTATTTT
TRBV19,.,.,TRBJ1-2,CASSARTDSPNYGYTF,TGTGCCAGTAGTGCCCGGACGGACAGTCCTAACTATGGCTACACCTTC
TRBV9,TRBD2,few,TRBJ2-1,CASTKAGGPYNEQFF,TGTGCCAGCACCAAAGCGGGAGGGCCCTACAATGAGCAGTTCTTC
TRBV6-6,.,.,TRBJ1-1,CASSFTRTAFF,TGTGCCAGCAGTTTTACACGAACGGCTTTCTTT
TRBV5-1,TRBD1,.,TRBJ2-7,CASRYGQGGEQYF,TGCGCCAGCAGATACGGACAGGGTGGAGAGCAGTACTTC
TRBV7-9,TRBD2,.,TRBJ2-1,CASSLASSGFSYNEQFF,TGTGCCAGCAGCTTAGCGAGTAGCGGGTTCTCCTACAATGAGCAGTTCTTC
TRBV6-4,TRBD2,.,TRBJ2-3,CASSDSPAGGSTDTQYF,TGTGCCAGCAGTGACTCGCCAGCGGGAGGGAGCACAGATACGCAGTATTTT
TRBV29-1,TRBD2,.,TRBJ2-2,CSVGRLAGERELFF,TGCAGCGTTGGGAGACTAGCGGGGGAACGGGAGCTGTTTTTT
TRBV19,TRBD1,.,TRBJ1-5,CASRETGVQPQHF,TGTGCCAGTAGAGAAACAGGGGTTCAGCCCCAGCATTTT
TRBV7-2,TRBD2,.,TRBJ2-2,CASSPVERELNTGELFF,TGTGCCAGCAGCCCCGTAGAGCGGGAGCTCAACACCGGGGAGCTGTTTTTT
TRBV5-4,.,once,TRBJ2-7,CASSLSSGSYEGQYF,TGTGCCAGCAGCTTGTCTTCAGGGTCCTACGAAGGGCAGTACTTC
TRBV2,.,.,TRBJ1-1,CATLGHRPSEAFF,TGTGCCACCTTAGGACACCGGCCTTCTGAAGCTTTCTTT
TRBV7-6,.,.,TRBJ2-7,CASSFLALYSYEQYF,TGTGCCAGCAGCTTCTTAGCGCTCTACTCCTACGAGCAGTACTTC
TRBV7-8,.,.,TRBJ2-2,CASSRPRGNTGELFF,TGTGCCAGCAGCCGGCCGCGGGGCAACACCGGGGAGCTGTTTTTT
TRBV18,TRBD1,.,TRBJ1-2,CASSHGTGPCGYTF,TGTGCCAGCTCCCACGGGACAGGGCCCTGTGGCTACACCTTC
TRBV12-5,TRBD2,.,TRBJ2-2,CASGLVGASGGALNTGELFF,TGTGCTAGTGGTTTGGTAGGGGCTAGCGGGGGGGCCCTCAACACCGGGGAGCTGTTTTTT
TRBV4-2,TRBD2,.,TRBJ2-5,CASSQSTSGGQETQYF,TGTGCCAGCAGCCAATCCACTAGCGGGGGCCAAGAGACCCAGTACTTC
TRBV13,.,few,TRBJ2-1,CASSLGQEQFF,TGTGCCAGCAGCTTAGGCCAGGAGCAGTTCTTC